The 3 T cell receptor beta chains reported below all come from one sample, sequenced in a study of glioma-infiltrating T cells. Using RNA template, CDR3s of TCR alpha and beta were amplified with iRepertoire arm-PCR. TCRdb re-called the multiplex PCR reads with MiXCR, one entry per CDR3 protein. The data contain 300,000 to 400,000 distinct CDR3 sequences, around 45% of them seen just once; the ten biggest clones take up around 13%. Sequenced: glioma tissue, nonneoplastic brain tissue, or PBMCs (not recorded which). These receptor sequences come from a human donor with low-grade glioma or glioblastoma, undergoing nonglioma brain surgery, or in good health (not recorded which).

The CDR3 DNA reads TGTGCCAGCAGTGAAGCCACGAGGGAGCTTGAGCAGTTCTTC. It yields the protein CASSEATRELEQFF. The chain recombines TRBV2 with TRBJ2-1; TRBD2 is a possible D gene (5 bases). This CDR3 spans 14 amino acids. Germline CDR1 reads SNHLY; CDR2 reads FYNNEI. Trimming left V 0 bases short and J 9 bases short, with 12 bases between.

The J gene is TRBJ2-7, the V gene TRBV4-2, with a possible D match to TRBD1 (6 bases). The V and J ends lost 10 bases and 7 bases respectively, with 23 bases between them. The CDR3 loop spans 14 amino acids. Germline loops: CDR1 LGHNA, CDR2 YNFKEQ. CDR3 coding DNA: TGTGCCACACATGACAGGAGCTCCTACAATGAGCAGTACTTC. Its protein is CATHDRSSYNEQYF.

About this clonotype: A much larger clone differs from this one at a single base, so this may be a read error. V usage is TRBV28 and J usage is TRBJ2-3; a weak D match, TRBD2 (6 bases). Germline V CDR1 and CDR2: MDHEN, SYDVKM. The CDR3 is 15 residues long. V lost 6 bases to trimming and J lost 3 bases, with 16 bases between them. This chain's CDR3 is CASSNLAPGTDTQYF. The CDR3 nucleotides read TGTGCCAGCAGCAATCTAGCGCCTGGTACAGATACGCAGTATTTT. Supplemented by reference TRBV28 and TRBJ2-3, the full variable domain reads DVKVTQSSRYLVKRTGEKVFLECVQDMDHENMFWYRQDPGLGLRLIYFSYDVKMKEKGDIPEGYSVSREKKERFSLILESASTNQTSMYLCASSNLAPGTDTQYFGPGTRLTVL.